This TCR beta chain was sequenced for a study of OX40 agonist ivuxolimab in advanced cancers. Regarding the research as a whole: Ivuxolimab, which targeted the costimulatory receptor OX40 (CD134), was an agonistic, fully human IgG2 monoclonal antibody. Intravenous ivuxolimab was administered to patients every 2 weeks at six dose levels: 0.01, 0.1, 0.3, 1.5, 3 and 10 mg/kg. Prior anti-PD-1, anti-PD-L1 or anti-CTLA-4 therapy was permitted, and checkpoint inhibitors had been received by about 44% of dose-escalation patients. Among the roughly 52 dose-escalation patients, approximately 20 had hepatocellular carcinoma, roughly 15 melanoma, 9 renal cell carcinoma and 9 head and neck cancer. The paper reports the monotherapy dose-escalation portion (N of about 50 patients) of the phase I ivuxolimab trial. Peripheral TCRbeta sequencing was intended to test whether TCR sequence diversity was altered and clonal T-cell expansion was caused by ivuxolimab. In the dose-escalation cohort, 70% to 85% of patients were male, and the mean age was approximately 60 years, with a range of about 23 to 85. Partial responses were achieved by three dose-escalation patients, of whom one had hepatocellular carcinoma and two had cutaneous melanoma.

What the authors observed across the whole study: The antigen specificity of the peripheral T cells that underwent clonal expansion was not determined. At doses of 0.1 to 3.0 mg/kg, clonal expansion of both CD4+ and CD8+ blood T cells was observed from baseline to week 6. Partial responders in the 0.1-3.0 mg/kg groups had among the lowest normalized peripheral clonal expansion, especially among CD8+ T cells. After ivuxolimab, CD8+ T cells had more expanded clones than CD4+ T cells on average. Low levels of normalized T-cell clonal expansion were also seen in some patients who did not respond.

The CDR3 starts with the cysteine, ends with the phenylalanine, and has 16 residues. CDR3 DNA is the only sequence kept; it has 48 bases, read in frame from the first base. Trimming takes 0 bases from V and 6 bases from J, and the germline ends sit 14 bases apart. CDR1 MNHEY and CDR2 SVGAGI were looked up in the germline V gene. On this clone itself: Its antigen is currently not known. The sample holds no much larger clone one base away, and base qualities are not on file.

To sequence the TCRbeta CDR3 region, genomic DNA was isolated from the sorted cells. The immunoSEQ Assay was used to sequence the TCRbeta CDR3 regions. This immuneACCESS table, as held by TCRdb, lists in-frame sequences with V and J called but not all clones. Of the missing ones, under half trace to an unresolved V gene in checked studies; the others have no known cause. The sample table shows 90,000 to 120,000 clones, and approximately 90% are seen once. The ten largest clones capture around 0.64% of the sample. Patients with autoimmune disease history or receiving systemic immunosuppression were excluded from the trial. In every dose cohort, peripheral blood was drawn for TCR sequencing at baseline, cycle 4 day 1, and cycle 7 day 1. The samples were taken from a phase I, first-in-human, multicenter, open-label dose-escalation trial of ivuxolimab. Adults with locally advanced or metastatic head and neck squamous cell, hepatocellular, melanoma or renal cell carcinoma were enrolled in the trial. Before TCR sequencing, CD4+ T cells and CD8+ T cells from peripheral blood were sorted into separate populations.

The sequence derives from an adult with an advanced solid tumor such as melanoma, head and neck, liver or kidney cancer. The chain couples TRBV6-5 to TRBJ2-2; TRBD2 is a weak D gene call, 5 bases matching. The specimen comprised CD4+ or CD8+ T cells sorted from blood, sampled in a trial of the OX40 agonist ivuxolimab. In nucleotides, the sequence is TGTGCCAGCAGTTACTCGGCCATGGGAGCCTCCGGGGAGCTGTTTTTT. Translated, it reads CASSYSAMGASGELFF.